This T cell receptor (beta chain) was identified in a study of T-cell memory formation after mild COVID-19. One entry per CDR3 protein results from TCRdb running MiXCR on the 5' RACE reads. Of around 500,000 distinct CDR3 sequences in the sample, about 18% were seen once. Trimming cost V 5 bases and J 3 bases; bases outside gene matches: 18. The CDR3 is 18 residues long. Germline assignment: CDR1 SGHAT and CDR2 FQNNGV. The sample was PBMCs or a T cell subset sorted from them (not recorded which). The clonotype originates from an adult woman who had mild COVID-19 (a few samples of this study predate the infection). Cell type and time point are not known. This sequence joins TRBV11-2 and TRBJ1-1; TRBD1 matches at 7 bases. The chain's CDR3 is CASSPREGAQLLDTEAFF. As DNA, the CDR3 is TGTGCCAGCAGCCCCCGGGAGGGGGCCCAATTGTTGGACACTGAAGCTTTCTTT.